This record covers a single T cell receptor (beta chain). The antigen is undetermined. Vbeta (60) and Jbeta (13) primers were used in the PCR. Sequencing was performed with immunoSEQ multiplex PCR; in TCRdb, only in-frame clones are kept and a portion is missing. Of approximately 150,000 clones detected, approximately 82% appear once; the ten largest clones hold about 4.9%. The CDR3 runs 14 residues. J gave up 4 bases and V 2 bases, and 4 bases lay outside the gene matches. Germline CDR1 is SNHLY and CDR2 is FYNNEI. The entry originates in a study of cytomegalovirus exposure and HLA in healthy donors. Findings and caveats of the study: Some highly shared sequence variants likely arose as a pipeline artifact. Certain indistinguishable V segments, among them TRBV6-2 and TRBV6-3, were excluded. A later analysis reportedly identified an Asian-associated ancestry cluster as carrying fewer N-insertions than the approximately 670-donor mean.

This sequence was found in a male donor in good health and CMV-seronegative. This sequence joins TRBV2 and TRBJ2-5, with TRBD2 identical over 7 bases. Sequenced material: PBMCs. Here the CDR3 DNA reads TGTGCCAGCAGTGAACGACTAGCAGGAGAGACCCAGTACTTC. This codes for CASSERLAGETQYF.